These T cell receptor beta chains were read from a single sample in a study of cytomegalovirus exposure and HLA in healthy donors. Generated by immunoSEQ multiplex PCR, the TCRdb table keeps only in-frame clones and is missing some. Among about 200,000 clones listed, around 75% were seen once. The sample comprised PBMCs. These receptors all stem from a male donor in good health and CMV-seropositive. The CDR3 runs from the conserved cysteine through the conserved F or W. Fields, in order: J gene, V gene, CDR3 protein.

J gene: TRBJ1-2
V gene: TRBV9
CDR3 protein: CASSVASTGGGYGYTF

J gene: TRBJ2-3
V gene: TRBV9
CDR3 protein: CASSVEARTDTQYF

J gene: TRBJ2-1
V gene: TRBV5-4
CDR3 protein: CASSSTSGTGYNEQFF

J gene: TRBJ2-7
V gene: TRBV15
CDR3 protein: CATSPRTGSEQYF

J gene: TRBJ1-4
V gene: TRBV4-2
CDR3 protein: CASSLRGQNEKLFF

J gene: TRBJ2-1
V gene: TRBV9
CDR3 protein: CASSPRGGVQLYNEQFF

J gene: TRBJ2-4
V gene: TRBV4-3
CDR3 protein: CASSRHPSFNNIQYF

J gene: TRBJ2-3
V gene: TRBV4-3
CDR3 protein: CASSQDGSGGAADTQYF

J gene: TRBJ2-3
V gene: TRBV7-8
CDR3 protein: CASSFSGTSRLTDTQYF

J gene: TRBJ2-1
V gene: TRBV6-1
CDR3 protein: CAREAGTGSYNEQFF

J gene: TRBJ1-3
V gene: TRBV30
CDR3 protein: CAWSVFENSPSGNTIYF

J gene: TRBJ1-2
V gene: TRBV6-5
CDR3 protein: CASSTGAGGGYTF

J gene: TRBJ2-1
V gene: TRBV11-3
CDR3 protein: CASSLSGQGMSQFF

J gene: TRBJ2-5
V gene: TRBV2
CDR3 protein: CASSGGTQYF

J gene: TRBJ2-5
V gene: TRBV11-2
CDR3 protein: CASSLEGGASRETQYF

J gene: TRBJ2-5
V gene: TRBV6-5
CDR3 protein: CASSYIGAYQETQYF

J gene: TRBJ2-2
V gene: TRBV25-1
CDR3 protein: CASSPQGNTGELFF

J gene: TRBJ2-6
V gene: TRBV23-1
CDR3 protein: CASSLRGQGSGANVLTF

J gene: TRBJ1-2
V gene: TRBV5-1
CDR3 protein: CASLPTPANYGYTF

J gene: TRBJ2-3
V gene: TRBV7-9
CDR3 protein: CASSLLATRTDTQYF

J gene: TRBJ2-3
V gene: TRBV5-1
CDR3 protein: CASSLAGQGGAGTDTQYF

J gene: -
V gene: TRBV5-5
CDR3 protein: CASSLGLPYEQYF

J gene: TRBJ2-5
V gene: TRBV5-1
CDR3 protein: CASIRATVQETQYF

J gene: TRBJ1-2
V gene: TRBV27
CDR3 protein: CASSFFLSRTRDGYTF

J gene: TRBJ1-2
V gene: TRBV27
CDR3 protein: CASSLRDRVGYTF

J gene: TRBJ1-3
V gene: TRBV11-3
CDR3 protein: CASSLYDRSWNTIYF

J gene: TRBJ2-1
V gene: TRBV28
CDR3 protein: CACQGLAGLRFF

J gene: TRBJ2-2
V gene: TRBV25-1
CDR3 protein: CASRAGNTGELFF

J gene: TRBJ2-1
V gene: TRBV6-5
CDR3 protein: CASSYTGYNEQFF

J gene: TRBJ1-2
V gene: TRBV11-1
CDR3 protein: CASSPSTAGYGYTF

J gene: TRBJ2-7
V gene: TRBV5-1
CDR3 protein: CASTPRRDKGEQYF

J gene: TRBJ2-3
V gene: TRBV19
CDR3 protein: CASSTLPGDTQYF

J gene: TRBJ2-3
V gene: TRBV27
CDR3 protein: CASSPSPEGPRTDTQYF

J gene: TRBJ2-2
V gene: TRBV9
CDR3 protein: CASSYQAGLAAYTGELFF

J gene: TRBJ1-5
V gene: TRBV28
CDR3 protein: CASRYLTGAGKPQHF

J gene: TRBJ1-1
V gene: TRBV4-3
CDR3 protein: CASSQDRGLGGRAFF

J gene: TRBJ2-6
V gene: TRBV5-4
CDR3 protein: CASSRTGGNLFGANVLTF

J gene: TRBJ1-4
V gene: TRBV13
CDR3 protein: CASSPEGGTENEKLFF

J gene: TRBJ1-4
V gene: TRBV7-2
CDR3 protein: CASSSRKQGADEKLFF

J gene: TRBJ2-5
V gene: TRBV27
CDR3 protein: CASSRLGLAGARGETQYF

J gene: TRBJ1-4
V gene: TRBV7-2
CDR3 protein: CASSRQGAIIPDEKLFF

J gene: TRBJ2-7
V gene: TRBV2
CDR3 protein: CASSEALPTSGSYEQYF

J gene: TRBJ1-4
V gene: TRBV27
CDR3 protein: CASSFGSGNEKLFF

J gene: TRBJ2-1
V gene: TRBV11-1
CDR3 protein: CASSFSPGLARHEQFF

J gene: TRBJ1-2
V gene: TRBV4-1
CDR3 protein: CASSQDASGRGQGNYGYTF

J gene: TRBJ2-1
V gene: TRBV9
CDR3 protein: CASSDRGGAEQFF